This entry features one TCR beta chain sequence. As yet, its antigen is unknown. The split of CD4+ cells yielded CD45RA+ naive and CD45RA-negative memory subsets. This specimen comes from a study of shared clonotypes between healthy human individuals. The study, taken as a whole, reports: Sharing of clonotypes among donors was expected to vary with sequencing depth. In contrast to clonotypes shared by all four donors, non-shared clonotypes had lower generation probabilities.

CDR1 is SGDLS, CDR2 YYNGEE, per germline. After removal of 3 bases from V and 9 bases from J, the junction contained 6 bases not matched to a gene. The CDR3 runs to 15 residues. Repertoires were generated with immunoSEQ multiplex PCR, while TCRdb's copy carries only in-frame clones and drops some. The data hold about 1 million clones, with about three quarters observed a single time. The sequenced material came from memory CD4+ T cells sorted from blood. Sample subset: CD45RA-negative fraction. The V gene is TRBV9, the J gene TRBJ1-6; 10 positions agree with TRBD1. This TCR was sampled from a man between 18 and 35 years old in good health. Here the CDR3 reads CASSALGQGISPLHF. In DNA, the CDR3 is TGTGCCAGCAGCGCGTTGGGACAGGGGATTTCACCCCTCCACTTT.